A selection of T cell receptor beta chains follows, all from one sample in a study of T cells after yellow fever vaccination. TCRdb fed the 5' RACE reads into MiXCR, producing one record per CDR3 protein. The sample holds about 85,000 distinct CDR3 sequences, about 14% seen once. The sequenced sample was CD8+ T cells not binding an NS4B(214-222) dextramer, sorted from PBMCs, obtained about 20 days after the first yellow fever vaccination. These receptors originate from a man aged 18 to 29 who received the YFV17D yellow fever vaccine. Each CDR3 is given with its conserved first and last residue. D genes are given only for firm matches. Size tells how often a clone was seen (once, few, many) or the class of an expanded clone, and some rows leave it out.

V: TRBV5-1
J: TRBJ1-2
D: .
size: .
CDR3: CASSLGTNYGYTF
DNA: TGCGCCAGCAGCCTGGGAACTAACTATGGCTACACCTTC

V: TRBV5-1
J: TRBJ2-1
D: .
size: .
CDR3: CASSDDGGSYNEQFF
DNA: TGCGCCAGCAGTGACGATGGCGGCTCCTACAATGAGCAGTTCTTC

V: TRBV15
J: TRBJ1-5
D: .
size: .
CDR3: CATRRDRGNQPQHF
DNA: TGTGCCACCCGCAGAGACCGGGGCAATCAGCCCCAGCATTTT

V: TRBV20-1
J: TRBJ2-7
D: .
size: .
CDR3: CSASYRSYEQYF
DNA: TGCAGTGCTAGCTATCGCTCCTACGAGCAGTACTTC

V: TRBV4-3
J: TRBJ2-3
D: TRBD1
size: .
CDR3: CASSQDRQGSDTQYF
DNA: TGCGCCAGCAGCCAAGATCGACAGGGTTCAGATACGCAGTATTTT

V: TRBV19
J: TRBJ1-1
D: .
size: few
CDR3: CASSMGEGTEAFF
DNA: TGTGCCAGTAGTATGGGGGAAGGCACTGAAGCTTTCTTT

V: TRBV29-1
J: TRBJ2-1
D: .
size: few
CDR3: CSVPGLPSDGQFF
DNA: TGCAGCGTACCGGGACTGCCATCAGATGGGCAGTTCTTC

V: TRBV4-3
J: TRBJ2-7
D: TRBD1
size: .
CDR3: CASSQDDQQGIVYEQYF
DNA: TGCGCCAGCAGCCAGGATGATCAACAGGGGATTGTCTACGAGCAGTACTTC

V: TRBV28
J: TRBJ2-4
D: .
size: few
CDR3: CASSLLPVAKNIQYF
DNA: TGTGCCAGCAGTTTACTACCCGTGGCCAAAAACATTCAGTACTTC

V: TRBV27
J: TRBJ2-1
D: TRBD2
size: few
CDR3: CASSTLAGSYNEQFF
DNA: TGTGCCAGCAGTACCCTAGCGGGGTCCTACAATGAGCAGTTCTTC

V: TRBV7-6
J: TRBJ2-3
D: TRBD2
size: .
CDR3: CASSLSGGNADTQYF
DNA: TGTGCCAGCAGCTTGAGCGGGGGAAATGCAGATACGCAGTATTTT

V: TRBV15
J: TRBJ2-1
D: .
size: .
CDR3: CATSRSFGTANEQFF
DNA: TGTGCCACCAGCAGATCATTCGGAACGGCCAATGAGCAGTTCTTC

V: TRBV5-1
J: TRBJ1-1
D: TRBD1
size: few
CDR3: CASSWTGDDTEAFF
DNA: TGCGCCAGCAGTTGGACAGGGGACGACACTGAAGCTTTCTTT

V: TRBV11-2
J: TRBJ2-5
D: TRBD2
size: few
CDR3: CASSETSGGQETQYF
DNA: TGTGCCAGCAGCGAGACTAGCGGGGGGCAGGAGACCCAGTACTTC

V: TRBV4-1
J: TRBJ2-3
D: TRBD2
size: few
CDR3: CASSQQRERGISDTQYF
DNA: TGCGCCAGCAGCCAACAGCGAGAGCGGGGGATCTCAGATACGCAGTATTTT

V: TRBV3-1
J: TRBJ2-1
D: TRBD1
size: .
CDR3: CASSQARTGGHNEQFF
DNA: TGTGCCAGCAGCCAAGCGCGGACAGGGGGGCACAATGAGCAGTTCTTC

V: TRBV20-1
J: TRBJ2-3
D: .
size: few
CDR3: CSARVRRGNIFTDTQYF
DNA: TGCAGTGCTAGAGTCAGGAGGGGGAATATATTCACAGATACGCAGTATTTT

V: TRBV6-1
J: TRBJ2-5
D: .
size: .
CDR3: CASRRGIGYQETQYF
DNA: TGTGCCAGCCGGAGAGGCATCGGGTACCAAGAGACCCAGTACTTC

V: TRBV4-1
J: TRBJ1-5
D: .
size: .
CDR3: CASSQARDETQPQHF
DNA: TGCGCCAGCAGCCAAGCGAGAGATGAGACTCAGCCCCAGCATTTT

V: TRBV6-5
J: TRBJ2-6
D: .
size: .
CDR3: CASSYGAAGANVLTF
DNA: TGTGCCAGCAGTTACGGGGCAGCTGGGGCCAACGTCCTGACTTTC

V: TRBV5-5
J: TRBJ1-2
D: .
size: .
CDR3: CASSLSTLRNYGYTF
DNA: TGTGCCAGCAGCTTGAGCACCCTTAGGAACTATGGCTACACCTTC

V: TRBV7-2
J: TRBJ2-7
D: .
size: .
CDR3: CASSLAGVYEQYF
DNA: TGTGCCAGCAGCTTAGCAGGTGTCTACGAGCAGTACTTC

V: TRBV7-8
J: TRBJ2-2
D: TRBD1
size: few
CDR3: CASSRDKTGTANTGELFF
DNA: TGTGCCAGCAGCCGCGATAAGACCGGGACAGCGAACACCGGGGAGCTGTTTTTT

V: TRBV20-1
J: TRBJ1-5
D: TRBD1
size: once
CDR3: CSAYGQDNQPQHF
DNA: TGCAGTGCTTATGGACAGGACAATCAGCCCCAGCATTTT

V: TRBV2
J: TRBJ2-7
D: TRBD1
size: few
CDR3: CASTGMESLPGGEQYF
DNA: TGTGCCAGCACCGGAATGGAGTCCCTCCCAGGGGGCGAGCAGTACTTC

V: TRBV27
J: TRBJ2-1
D: TRBD2
size: .
CDR3: CASSALLAGVNEQFF
DNA: TGTGCCAGCAGCGCCTTACTAGCGGGCGTTAATGAGCAGTTCTTC

V: TRBV5-1
J: TRBJ2-3
D: TRBD1
size: few
CDR3: CASSSGTGTTDTQYF
DNA: TGCGCCAGCAGCTCCGGGACAGGGACAACAGATACGCAGTATTTT

V: TRBV25-1
J: TRBJ2-2
D: .
size: .
CDR3: CASTKIGDTGELFF
DNA: TGTGCCAGCACGAAAATTGGGGACACCGGGGAGCTGTTTTTT

V: TRBV7-2
J: TRBJ2-1
D: .
size: .
CDR3: CASSLASFSYNEQFF
DNA: TGTGCCAGCAGCTTAGCGTCCTTTTCATACAATGAGCAGTTCTTC

V: TRBV21-1
J: TRBJ2-3
D: .
size: .
CDR3: CASSKSSCGGGANTQYF
DNA: TGTGCCAGCAGCAAATCATCCTGCGGCGGGGGGGCGAATACGCAGTATTTT

V: TRBV6-1
J: TRBJ1-4
D: TRBD1
size: .
CDR3: CASSRRQGFEKLFF
DNA: TGTGCCAGCAGCCGAAGACAGGGGTTTGAAAAACTGTTTTTT

V: TRBV12-3/TRBV12-4
J: TRBJ2-1
D: .
size: few
CDR3: CASDRGEYNEQFF
DNA: TGTGCCAGCGACCGAGGGGAGTACAATGAGCAGTTCTTC

V: TRBV5-1
J: TRBJ1-1
D: .
size: few
CDR3: CASSFTGTLNTEAFF
DNA: TGCGCCAGCAGCTTCACCGGGACACTGAACACTGAAGCTTTCTTT

V: TRBV7-3
J: TRBJ2-1
D: TRBD1
size: few
CDR3: CASSLGGSYFNEQFF
DNA: TGTGCCAGCAGTCTAGGGGGCAGTTATTTTAATGAGCAGTTCTTC

V: TRBV7-6
J: TRBJ2-3
D: .
size: many
CDR3: CASSSHPGQSNTDTQYF
DNA: TGTGCCAGCAGCTCCCATCCCGGGCAGAGCAACACAGATACGCAGTATTTT

V: TRBV29-1
J: TRBJ2-1
D: TRBD2
size: .
CDR3: CSVDGGDPSYNEQFF
DNA: TGCAGCGTTGACGGGGGGGACCCCTCCTACAATGAGCAGTTCTTC

V: TRBV3-1
J: TRBJ2-7
D: .
size: many
CDR3: CASSQGNRGGYEQYF
DNA: TGTGCCAGCAGCCAAGGAAACCGAGGAGGCTACGAGCAGTACTTC

V: TRBV5-4
J: TRBJ2-2
D: .
size: .
CDR3: CASGAGELFF
DNA: TGTGCCAGCGGTGCCGGGGAGCTGTTTTTT

V: TRBV7-2
J: TRBJ2-3
D: TRBD2
size: .
CDR3: CASSLVLADEGSTDTQYF
DNA: TGTGCCAGCAGCTTAGTGCTAGCGGACGAAGGGAGTACAGATACGCAGTATTTT